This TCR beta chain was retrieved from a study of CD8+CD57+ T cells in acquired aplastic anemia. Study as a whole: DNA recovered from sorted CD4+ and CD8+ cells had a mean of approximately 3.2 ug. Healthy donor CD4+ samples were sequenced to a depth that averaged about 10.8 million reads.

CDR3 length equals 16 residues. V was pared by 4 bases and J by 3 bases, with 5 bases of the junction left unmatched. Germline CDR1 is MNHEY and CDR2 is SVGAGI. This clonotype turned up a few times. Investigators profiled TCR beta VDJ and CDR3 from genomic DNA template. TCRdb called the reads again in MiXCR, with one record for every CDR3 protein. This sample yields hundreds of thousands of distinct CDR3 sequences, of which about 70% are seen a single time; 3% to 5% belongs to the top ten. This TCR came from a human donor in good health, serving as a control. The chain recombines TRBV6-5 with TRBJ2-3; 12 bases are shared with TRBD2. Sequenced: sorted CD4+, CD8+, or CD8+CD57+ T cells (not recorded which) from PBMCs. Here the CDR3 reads CASSSPGTSGTDTQYF. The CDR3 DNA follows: TGTGCCAGCAGTTCCCCCGGGACTAGCGGGACAGATACGCAGTATTTT.